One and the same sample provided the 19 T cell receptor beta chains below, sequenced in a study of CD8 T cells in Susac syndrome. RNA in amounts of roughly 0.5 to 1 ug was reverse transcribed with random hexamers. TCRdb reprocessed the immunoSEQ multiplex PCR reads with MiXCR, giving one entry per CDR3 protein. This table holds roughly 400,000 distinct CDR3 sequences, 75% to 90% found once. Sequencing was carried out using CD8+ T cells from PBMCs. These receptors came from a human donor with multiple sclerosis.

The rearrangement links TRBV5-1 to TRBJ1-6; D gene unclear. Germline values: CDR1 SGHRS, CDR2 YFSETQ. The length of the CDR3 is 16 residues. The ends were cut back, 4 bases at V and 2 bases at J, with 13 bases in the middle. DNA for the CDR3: TGCGCCAGCAGCACAACAGAGGGCCCCTATAATTCACCCCTCCACTTT. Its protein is CASSTTEGPYNSPLHF.

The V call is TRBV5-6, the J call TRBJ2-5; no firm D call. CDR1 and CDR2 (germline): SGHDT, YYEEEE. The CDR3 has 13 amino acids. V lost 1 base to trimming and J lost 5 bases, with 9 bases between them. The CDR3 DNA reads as TGTGCCAGCAGCTTGAGGTTTATGGAGACCCAGTACTTC. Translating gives CASSLRFMETQYF.

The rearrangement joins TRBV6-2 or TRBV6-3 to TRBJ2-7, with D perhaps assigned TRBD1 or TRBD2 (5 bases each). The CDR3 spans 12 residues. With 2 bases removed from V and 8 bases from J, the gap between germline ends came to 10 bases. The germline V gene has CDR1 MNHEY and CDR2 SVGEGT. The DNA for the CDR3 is TGTGCCAGCAGTTACGCCCGGGGACAGCAGTACTTC. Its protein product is CASSYARGQQYF.

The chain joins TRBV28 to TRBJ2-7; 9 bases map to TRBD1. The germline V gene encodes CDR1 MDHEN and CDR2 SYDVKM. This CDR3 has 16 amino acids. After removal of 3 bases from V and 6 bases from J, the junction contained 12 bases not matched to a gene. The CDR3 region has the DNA TGTGCCAGCAGTTTCCCCGCCGACAGGGGGGTTTGCGAGCAGTACTTC. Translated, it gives CASSFPADRGVCEQYF.

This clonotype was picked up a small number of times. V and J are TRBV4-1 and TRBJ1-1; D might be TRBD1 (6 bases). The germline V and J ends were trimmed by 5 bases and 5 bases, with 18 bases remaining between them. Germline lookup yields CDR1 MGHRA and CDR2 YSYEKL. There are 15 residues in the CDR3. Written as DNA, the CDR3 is TGCGCCAGCAGCGTTCTAGGGGGGGCGAGGACTGAAGCTTTCTTT. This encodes CASSVLGGARTEAFF.

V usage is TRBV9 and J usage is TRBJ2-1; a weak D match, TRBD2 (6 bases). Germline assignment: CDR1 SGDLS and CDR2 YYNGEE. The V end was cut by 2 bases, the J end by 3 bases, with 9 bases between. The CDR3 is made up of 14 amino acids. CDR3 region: CASSVRGGYNEQFF. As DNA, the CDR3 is TGTGCCAGCAGCGTTCGGGGAGGCTACAATGAGCAGTTCTTC.

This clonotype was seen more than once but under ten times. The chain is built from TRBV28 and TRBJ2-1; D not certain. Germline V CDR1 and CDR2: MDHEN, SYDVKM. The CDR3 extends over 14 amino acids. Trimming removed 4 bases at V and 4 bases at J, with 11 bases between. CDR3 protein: CASSSGSEYNEQFF. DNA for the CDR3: TGTGCCAGCAGTTCCGGCTCTGAATACAATGAGCAGTTCTTC.

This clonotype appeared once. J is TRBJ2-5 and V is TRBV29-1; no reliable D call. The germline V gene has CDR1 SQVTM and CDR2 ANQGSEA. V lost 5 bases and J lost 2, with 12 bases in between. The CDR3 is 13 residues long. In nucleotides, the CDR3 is TGCAGCGTTCCGACTCGAATGCAAGAGACCCAGTACTTC. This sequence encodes CSVPTRMQETQYF.

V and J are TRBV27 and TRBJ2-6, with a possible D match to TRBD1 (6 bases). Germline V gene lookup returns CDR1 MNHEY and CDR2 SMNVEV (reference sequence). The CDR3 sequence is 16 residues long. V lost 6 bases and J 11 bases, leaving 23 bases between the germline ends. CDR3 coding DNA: TGTGCCAGCAGATCCTCATTGGACAGTCGTTTCCACGTCCTGACTTTC. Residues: CASRSSLDSRFHVLTF.

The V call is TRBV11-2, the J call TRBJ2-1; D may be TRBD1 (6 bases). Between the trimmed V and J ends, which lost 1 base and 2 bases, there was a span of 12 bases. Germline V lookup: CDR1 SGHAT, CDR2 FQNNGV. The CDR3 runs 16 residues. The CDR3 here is CASSLVGGRAYNEQFF. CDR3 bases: TGTGCCAGCAGCTTAGTAGGGGGACGCGCCTACAATGAGCAGTTCTTC.

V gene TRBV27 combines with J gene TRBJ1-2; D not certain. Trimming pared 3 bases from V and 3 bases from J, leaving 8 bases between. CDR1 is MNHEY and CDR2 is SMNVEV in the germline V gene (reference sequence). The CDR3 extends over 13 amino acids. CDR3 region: CASSFTWDYGYTF. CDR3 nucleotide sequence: TGTGCCAGCAGTTTTACGTGGGACTATGGCTACACCTTC.

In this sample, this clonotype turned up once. CDR3: CAISEDVDTDTQYF. In nucleotides, the CDR3 is TGTGCCATCAGTGAGGATGTAGACACAGATACGCAGTATTTT. The V call is TRBV10-3, the J call TRBJ2-3; D is undetermined. The CDR3 covers 14 residues. CDR1 ENHRY and CDR2 SYGVKD come from the germline V gene. V was pared by 2 bases and J by 2 bases, with 8 bases between.

Here the CDR3 reads CSARVLQDSYEQYF. CDR3 DNA sequence: TGCAGTGCTAGAGTCTTACAGGATTCCTACGAGCAGTACTTC. The genes are TRBV20-1 and TRBJ2-7; maybe TRBD1 (5 bases). V lost 1 base and J 1 base, leaving 11 bases between the germline ends. CDR1 is DFQATT and CDR2 is SNEGSKA in the germline V gene (reference sequence). CDR3 length: 14 amino acids.

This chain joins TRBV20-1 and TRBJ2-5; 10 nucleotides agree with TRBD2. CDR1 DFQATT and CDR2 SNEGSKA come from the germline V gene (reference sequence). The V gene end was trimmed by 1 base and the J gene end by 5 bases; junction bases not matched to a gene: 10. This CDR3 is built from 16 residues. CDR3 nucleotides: TGCAGTGCTAGAGTCGGGCTAGCGGGAGATTCGGAGACCCAGTACTTC. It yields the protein CSARVGLAGDSETQYF.

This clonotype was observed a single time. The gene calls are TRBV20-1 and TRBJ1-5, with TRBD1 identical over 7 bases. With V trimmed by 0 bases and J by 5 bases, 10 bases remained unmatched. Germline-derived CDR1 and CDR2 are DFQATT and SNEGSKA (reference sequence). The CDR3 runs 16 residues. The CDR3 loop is CSARDLRQGGDQPQHF. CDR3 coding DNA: TGCAGTGCTAGAGATCTAAGGCAGGGGGGGGATCAGCCCCAGCATTTT.

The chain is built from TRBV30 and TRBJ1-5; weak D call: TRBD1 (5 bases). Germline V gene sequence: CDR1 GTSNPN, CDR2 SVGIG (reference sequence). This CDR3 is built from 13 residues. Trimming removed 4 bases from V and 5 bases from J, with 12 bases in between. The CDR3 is CAWTQTGHQPQHF. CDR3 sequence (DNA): TGTGCCTGGACCCAAACAGGCCATCAGCCCCAGCATTTT. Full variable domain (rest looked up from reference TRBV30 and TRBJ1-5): SQTIHQWPATLVQPVGSPLSLECTVEGTSNPNLYWYRQAAGRGLQLLFYSVGIGQISSEVPQNLSASRPQDRQFILSSKKLLLSDSGFYLCAWTQTGHQPQHFGDGTRLSIL.

CDR3 DNA: TGCAGTGCCCCTAGCGGGAGGGTGGCCTACAATGAGCAGTTCTTC. It codes for CSAPSGRVAYNEQFF. This chain links TRBV20-1 with TRBJ2-1; TRBD2 aligns across 12 bases. J lost 2 bases, V lost 6 bases, and 5 bases had no gene match. Germline V gene data show CDR1 as DFQATT and CDR2 as SNEGSKA (reference sequence). The CDR3 is 15 residues long.

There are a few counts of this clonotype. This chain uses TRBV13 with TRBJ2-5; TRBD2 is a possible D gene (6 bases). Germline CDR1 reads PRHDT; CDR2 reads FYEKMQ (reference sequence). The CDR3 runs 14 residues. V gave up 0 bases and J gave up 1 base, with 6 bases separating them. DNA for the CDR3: TGTGCCAGCAGCTTAGGGACTAGCCAAGAGACCCAGTACTTC. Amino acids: CASSLGTSQETQYF. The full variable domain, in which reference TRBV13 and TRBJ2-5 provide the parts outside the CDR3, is AAGVIQSPRHLIKEKRETATLKCYPIPRHDTVYWYQQGPGQDPQFLISFYEKMQSDKGSIPDRFSAQQFSDYHSELNMSSLELGDSALYFCASSLGTSQETQYFGPGTRLLVL.

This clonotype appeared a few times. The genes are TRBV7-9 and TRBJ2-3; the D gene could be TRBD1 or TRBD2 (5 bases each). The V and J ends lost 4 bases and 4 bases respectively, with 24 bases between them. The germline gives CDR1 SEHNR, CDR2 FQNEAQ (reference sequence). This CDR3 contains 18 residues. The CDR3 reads CASSSSTGTPFNADTQYF. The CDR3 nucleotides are TGTGCCAGCAGCTCATCAACCGGGACCCCATTTAACGCAGATACGCAGTATTTT.